This entry lists 16 T cell receptor beta chains sequenced from one sample in a study of T cells in Graves' hyperthyroidism and ophthalmopathy. TCR beta CDR3 regions were amplified from RNA. During a first-round RT-PCR of the TCR CDR3, the HTBI primer set was used. TCRdb used MiXCR to reprocess the multiplex PCR reads, holding one entry per CDR3 protein. The sample consists of approximately 510,000 distinct CDR3 sequences, approximately 49% of them appearing once. The sample comprised peripheral blood or thyroid tissue (not recorded which). Receptors were obtained from an adult woman with Graves' disease, either hyperthyroidism or ophthalmopathy (not recorded which).

The chain has TRBV14 and TRBJ1-6, with TRBD1 identical over 7 bases. The germline V gene has CDR1 SGHDN and CDR2 FVKESK. This CDR3 comprises 15 residues. Trimming cost V 2 bases and J 5 bases; bases outside gene matches: 3. The CDR3 sequence is CASSQYRGDNSPLHF. CDR3 DNA: TGTGCCAGCAGCCAATACAGGGGTGATAATTCACCCCTCCACTTT.

CDR3 in amino acids: CASSSAGDYYYGYTF. CDR3 nucleotide sequence: TGTGCCAGCAGTTCCGCAGGGGATTATTACTATGGCTACACCTTC. V gene TRBV11-2 combines with J gene TRBJ1-2, with D possibly TRBD1 on 6 matching bases. Between the trimmed V and J ends, which lost 6 bases and 3 bases, there was a span of 17 bases. The CDR3 has 15 amino acids. Germline V gene sequence: CDR1 SGHAT, CDR2 FQNNGV. Full variable domain (remainder filled in from reference TRBV11-2 and TRBJ1-2): EAGVAQSPRYKIIEKRQSVAFWCNPISGHATLYWYQQILGQGPKLLIQFQNNGVVDDSQLPKDRFSAERLKGVDSTLKIQPAKLEDSAVYLCASSSAGDYYYGYTFGSGTRLTVV.

J is TRBJ1-2 and V is TRBV29-1, with TRBD1 matching over 7 bases. CDR3 length: 12 residues. The germline V gene encodes CDR1 SQVTM and CDR2 ANQGSEA. J gave up 6 bases and V 6 bases, and 7 bases lay outside the gene matches. The CDR3 DNA is TGCAGCGTGTTCAAGGACAGGAATGGCTACACCTTC. Translated, it gives CSVFKDRNGYTF.

This rearrangement joins TRBV7-2 to TRBJ1-5, with a tentative D call TRBD1 (5 bases). Germline CDR1 SGHTA, CDR2 FQGNSA. The V end lost 5 bases, the J end lost 7 bases, and 24 bases lay between the germline ends. CDR3 length equals 17 residues. CDR3 amino acids: CASSPSRRGSNRQPQHF. The CDR3 DNA is TGTGCCAGCAGCCCTTCGCGACGAGGGAGTAACAGGCAGCCCCAGCATTTT.

This clonotype was observed many times. V usage is TRBV7-8 and J usage is TRBJ1-4; D remains unclear. Between the trimmed V and J ends, which lost 7 bases and 6 bases, there was a span of 12 bases. The germline gives CDR1 SGHVS, CDR2 FQNEAQ. The length of the CDR3 is 13 residues. CDR3 DNA: TGTGCCAGCAATCCGGGGAACGATGAAAAACTGTTTTTT. Translating gives CASNPGNDEKLFF. The whole variable domain, filled in from reference TRBV7-8 and TRBJ1-4, reads GAGVSQSPRYKVAKRGQDVALRCDPISGHVSLFWYQQALGQGPEFLTYFQNEAQLDKSGLPSDRFFAERPEGSVSTLKIQRTQQEDSAVYLCASNPGNDEKLFFGSGTQLSVL.

This clonotype was recorded once. The chain links TRBV20-1 to TRBJ1-6; no clear D gene. CDR3 length equals 15 residues. Trimming shortened V by 5 bases and J by 6 bases, and 17 bases separated the two germline ends. CDR1 DFQATT and CDR2 SNEGSKA come from the germline V gene (reference sequence). The CDR3: CSAYTRAGVNSPLHF. In nucleotides, the CDR3 is TGCAGTGCTTATACCCGGGCGGGAGTTAATTCACCCCTCCACTTT.

This clonotype was observed many times. This sequence joins TRBV7-9 and TRBJ1-1; the D gene is possibly TRBD1 (6 bases). The germline V gene has CDR1 SEHNR and CDR2 FQNEAQ (reference sequence). The germline V and J ends were trimmed by 5 bases and 5 bases, with 18 bases remaining between them. The CDR3 consists of 15 residues. Here the CDR3 reads CASSLTQGMGTEAFF. The DNA for the CDR3 is TGTGCCAGCAGCCTCACACAGGGAATGGGTACTGAAGCTTTCTTT.

This clonotype was detected ten times or more. The chain combines TRBV7-2 with TRBJ2-2; unclear D gene. CDR1 and CDR2 (germline): SGHTA, FQGNSA. Between the trimmed V and J ends, which lost 2 bases and 2 bases, there was a span of 6 bases. This CDR3 has 14 residues. The CDR3, as DNA: TGTGCCAGCAGCTTACTCATAAACACCGGGGAGCTGTTTTTT. Its translation: CASSLLINTGELFF. The whole variable domain, filled in from reference TRBV7-2 and TRBJ2-2, reads GAGVSQSPSNKVTEKGKDVELRCDPISGHTALYWYRQSLGQGLEFLIYFQGNSAPDKSGLPSDRFSAERTGGSVSTLTIQRTQQEDSAVYLCASSLLINTGELFFGEGSRLTVL.

The chain employs TRBV7-2 and TRBJ1-2; 7 bases are a match to TRBD1. The V gene end was trimmed by 6 bases and the J gene end by 7 bases; junction bases not matched to a gene: 11. Germline assignment: CDR1 SGHTA and CDR2 FQGNSA. This CDR3 has 14 amino acids. The CDR3 region has the DNA TGTGCCAGCAGACTTACAGGGGACAAGGTTGGCTACACCTTC. It translates to CASRLTGDKVGYTF.

This clonotype was detected ten times or more. The chain combines TRBV20-1 with TRBJ1-2, with D maybe TRBD1 (5 bases). The CDR3 runs to 12 residues. Trimming shortened V by 5 bases and J by 6 bases, and 13 bases separated the two germline ends. CDR1 and CDR2 (germline): DFQATT, SNEGSKA (reference sequence). Here the CDR3 DNA reads TGCAGTGCTGTTCGGGGGGGTGATGGCTACACCTTC. It encodes CSAVRGGDGYTF.

The gene calls are TRBV5-1 and TRBJ2-6, with D possibly matching TRBD2 (6 bases). This CDR3 has 15 residues. The germline V gene has CDR1 SGHRS and CDR2 YFSETQ. The ends were cut back, 4 bases at V and 0 bases at J, with 8 bases in the middle. This CDR3 reads CASSAGSSGANVLTF. Written as DNA, the CDR3 is TGCGCCAGCAGCGCCGGGAGCTCTGGGGCCAACGTCCTGACTTTC. The full variable domain, its missing parts supplied by reference TRBV5-1 and TRBJ2-6, is KAGVTQTPRYLIKTRGQQVTLSCSPISGHRSVSWYQQTPGQGLQFLFEYFSETQRNKGNFPGRFSGRQFSNSRSEMNVSTLELGDSALYLCASSAGSSGANVLTFGAGSRLTVL.

This chain joins TRBV10-3 and TRBJ2-5; D may correspond to TRBD1 or TRBD2 (5 bases each). The CDR3 runs 15 residues. Trimming cost V 6 bases and J 4 bases, with 18 bases left between them. From germline, CDR1 is ENHRY and CDR2 SYGVKD. CDR3 sequence: CAIRSAEGRGETQYF. CDR3 in DNA: TGTGCCATCAGATCCGCCGAGGGGCGAGGAGAGACCCAGTACTTC.

The rearrangement joins TRBV11-2 to TRBJ2-7, with TRBD2 as a possible D gene (6 bases). With 7 bases removed from V and 2 bases from J, the gap between germline ends came to 21 bases. There are 16 residues in the CDR3. Germline V gene lookup returns CDR1 SGHAT and CDR2 FQNNGV. The CDR3 protein is CASTFESGLLTYEQYF. CDR3 coding DNA: TGTGCCAGCACCTTCGAATCGGGACTCTTGACCTACGAGCAGTACTTC.

J is TRBJ2-2 and V is TRBV24-1; weak D call: TRBD1 (5 bases). This CDR3 spans 18 amino acids. The germline V and J ends were trimmed by 0 bases and 0 bases, with 13 bases remaining between them. Per germline, CDR1 KGHDR and CDR2 SFDVKD. The CDR3 sequence is CATSDLPGLNTNTGELFF. CDR3 sequence (DNA): TGTGCCACCAGTGATTTGCCAGGGCTAAACACGAACACCGGGGAGCTGTTTTTT.

This clonotype was seen many times. The gene calls are TRBV19 and TRBJ2-2, with D possibly matching TRBD2 (5 bases). The CDR3 runs 13 residues. Trimming took off 11 bases at V and 5 bases at J, with 15 bases between the two ends. CDR1 LNHDA and CDR2 SQIVND come from the germline V gene (reference sequence). CDR3 in amino acids: CACGIWETGELFF. CDR3 nucleotide sequence: TGTGCCTGTGGGATCTGGGAGACCGGGGAGCTGTTTTTT.

This clonotype was counted a few times. The J gene is TRBJ1-1, the V gene TRBV29-1; D not certain. Trimming took 3 bases from V and 8 from J, leaving 7 bases between them. Looked up from germline, CDR1 is SQVTM and CDR2 is ANQGSEA. The CDR3 is 10 amino acids. This chain's CDR3 is CSVDAGEAFF. The CDR3 DNA reads TGCAGCGTTGACGCAGGCGAAGCTTTCTTT.